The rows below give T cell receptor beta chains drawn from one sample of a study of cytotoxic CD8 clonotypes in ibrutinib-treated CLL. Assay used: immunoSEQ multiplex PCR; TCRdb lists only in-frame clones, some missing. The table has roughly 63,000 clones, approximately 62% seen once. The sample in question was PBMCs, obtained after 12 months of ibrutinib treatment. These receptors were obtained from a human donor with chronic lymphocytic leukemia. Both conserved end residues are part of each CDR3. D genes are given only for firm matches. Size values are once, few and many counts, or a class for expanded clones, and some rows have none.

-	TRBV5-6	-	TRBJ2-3	TGTGCCAGCAGCTTGGCGGTCCCCACAGATACGCAGTATTTT	CASSLAVPTDTQYF
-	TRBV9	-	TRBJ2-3	TGTGCCAGCAGCGTAGGTGGTCCGGGTACGCAGTATTTT	CASSVGGPGTQYF
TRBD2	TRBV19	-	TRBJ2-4	TGTGCCAGTAGTATCTCTAGCGGGGGGGCAGGAAACATTCAGTACTTC	CASSISSGGAGNIQYF
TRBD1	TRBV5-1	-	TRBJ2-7	TGCGCCAGCAGCAGGACAGGGCTATACGAGCAGTACTTC	CASSRTGLYEQYF
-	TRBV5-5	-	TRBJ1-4	TGTGCCAGCAGCCGCCCAAACTCCAATGAAAAACTGTTTTTT	CASSRPNSNEKLFF
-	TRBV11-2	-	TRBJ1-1	TGTGCCAGCAGCTTTAGTGAGAACACTGAAGCTTTCTTT	CASSFSENTEAFF
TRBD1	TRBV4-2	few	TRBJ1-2	TGTGCCAGCAGCCAAGATAAGTCGACAGGGGGAAACTATGGCTACACCTTC	CASSQDKSTGGNYGYTF
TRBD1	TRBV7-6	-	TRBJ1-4	TGTGCCAGCAGCTTAGGGACAGGGCCTGAAAAACTGTTTTTT	CASSLGTGPEKLFF
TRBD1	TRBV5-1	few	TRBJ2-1	TGCGCCAGCAGCTCCACGGGACAGGGGAATGAGCAGTTCTTC	CASSSTGQGNEQFF
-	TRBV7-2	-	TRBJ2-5	TGTGCCAGCAGCTCGCCTGGACTCGTTCCCCAGTACTTC	CASSSPGLVPQYF
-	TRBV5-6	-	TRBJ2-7	TGTGCCAGCAGCTTGGACGGTCAAGTATCCTACGAGCAGTACTTC	CASSLDGQVSYEQYF
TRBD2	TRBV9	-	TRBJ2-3	TGTGCCAGCAGCGTTCAAGCGGGAGGCACAGATACGCAGTATTTT	CASSVQAGGTDTQYF
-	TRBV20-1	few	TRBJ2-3	TGCAGTGCTAGATGGTTGGATACGCAGTATTTT	CSARWLDTQYF
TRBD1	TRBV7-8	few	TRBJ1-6	TGTGCCAGCAGCTCCTCCCGACAGGGTAGGAATTCACCCCTCCACTTT	CASSSSRQGRNSPLHF
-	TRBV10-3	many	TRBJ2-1	TGTGCCATCAGTGGGGTGGCTCCCCGGGACAATGAGCAGTTCTTC	CAISGVAPRDNEQFF
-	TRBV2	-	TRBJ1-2	TGTGCCAGCAGCTTAGCCCACAGAGCCAACTATGGCTACACCTTC	CASSLAHRANYGYTF
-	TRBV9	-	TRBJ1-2	TGTGCCAGCAGCGTAGCTACAATGTCCGGGGAAAATGGCTACACCTTC	CASSVATMSGENGYTF
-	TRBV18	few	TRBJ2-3	TGTGCCAGCCATGAGACAGCTAGCACAGATACGCAGTATTTT	CASHETASTDTQYF
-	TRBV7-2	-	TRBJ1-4	TGTGCCAGCAGCCAAGATGTCCCTATCGGGGGAAAACTGTTTTTT	CASSQDVPIGGKLFF
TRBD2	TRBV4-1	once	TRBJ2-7	TGCGCCAGCAGCCAAAGAGCTAGCGGGACATACGAGCAGTACTTC	CASSQRASGTYEQYF
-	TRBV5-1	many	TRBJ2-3	TGCGCCAGCAGCTCCCCCGGAGTTGCTAGCACAGATACGCAGTATTTT	CASSSPGVASTDTQYF
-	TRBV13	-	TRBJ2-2	TGTGCCAGCAGCCTGTCGCGGGGCGGGGAGCTGTTTTTT	CASSLSRGGELFF
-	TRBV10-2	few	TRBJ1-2	TGCGCCAGCAGTGACCTCTATGGCTACACCTTC	CASSDLYGYTF
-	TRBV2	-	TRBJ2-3	TGTGCCAGCAGTGAGCGTTTAAAGGATACGCAGTATTTT	CASSERLKDTQYF
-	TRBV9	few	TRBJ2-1	TGTGCCAGCAGCGTAGCTTATGGCGATGGGCCGCAGTTCTTC	CASSVAYGDGPQFF